These 12 T cell receptor beta chains were all obtained from the same sample, sequenced in a study of cytomegalovirus exposure and HLA in healthy donors. Generated by immunoSEQ multiplex PCR, the TCRdb table keeps only in-frame clones and is missing some. Of around 400,000 clones listed, about nine tenths were seen once; the top ten hold approximately 0.86%. The sequencing sample was made of PBMCs. The receptors derive from a woman younger than 35 in good health and CMV-seronegative.

The J gene is TRBJ2-5, the V gene TRBV25-1, with 9 positions matching TRBD1. Looked up from germline, CDR1 is MGHDK and CDR2 is SYGVNS. The CDR3 extends over 15 amino acids. V lost 5 bases to trimming and J lost 4 bases; unmatched junction nucleotides: 8. The CDR3, as DNA: TGTGCCAGCAGTCAACCGGGACAGGGAGGAGAGACCCAGTACTTC. Residues: CASSQPGQGGETQYF.

CDR3 loop: CASSLATGVYEQFF. The DNA of the CDR3 is TGTGCCAGCAGCTTAGCGACAGGGGTTTACGAGCAGTTCTTC. This chain connects TRBV7-8 to TRBJ2-1; 8 nucleotides agree with TRBD1. The germline V gene encodes CDR1 SGHVS and CDR2 FQNEAQ. The CDR3 sequence is 14 residues long. After removal of 0 bases from V and 10 bases from J, the junction contained 5 bases not matched to a gene.

V gene TRBV7-9 combines with J gene TRBJ1-2; 10 bases are shared with TRBD1. CDR3 length equals 16 residues. The junction had 10 bases not matched to a gene; V was cut back by 5 bases and J by 4 bases. Germline CDR1 SEHNR, CDR2 FQNEAQ (reference sequence). CDR3 DNA sequence: TGTGCCAGCAGCCCGACCAAGACAGGGGGCATCTATGGCTACACCTTC. Its translation: CASSPTKTGGIYGYTF.

This sequence joins TRBV25-1 and TRBJ1-1, with D uncertain. There are 13 residues in the CDR3. Looked up from germline, CDR1 is MGHDK and CDR2 is SYGVNS. Trimming left V 4 bases short and J 3 bases short, with 9 bases between. DNA of the CDR3: TGTGCCAGCAGTGGGGCGAGTTACACTGAAGCTTTCTTT. The encoded protein is CASSGASYTEAFF.

This chain connects TRBV10-3 to TRBJ2-2; D possibly corresponds to TRBD2 (5 bases). The CDR3 consists of 16 residues. Trimming took 4 bases from V and 3 from J, leaving 15 bases between them. Germline CDR1 is ENHRY and CDR2 is SYGVKD. As DNA, the CDR3 is TGTGCCATCAGTGCGACCGACCAGCGGTACACCGGGGAGCTGTTTTTT. Its protein product is CAISATDQRYTGELFF.

The chain combines TRBV5-4 with TRBJ1-5; 7 bases fit TRBD1. V lost 0 bases, J lost 12 bases, and 9 bases stayed unmatched. Per the germline V gene, CDR1 is SGHNT and CDR2 is YYREEE (reference sequence). This CDR3 region has 14 residues. CDR3 protein: CASSLGGERQGQHF. The CDR3 coding sequence is TGTGCCAGCAGCTTGGGGGGGGAACGACAGGGCCAGCATTTT.

The chain couples TRBV6-5 to TRBJ2-2; a weak D match, TRBD2 (5 bases). From germline, CDR1 is MNHEY and CDR2 SVGAGI. Trimming removed 0 bases at V and 0 bases at J, with 8 bases between. CDR3 length equals 16 residues. The CDR3 DNA is TGTGCCAGCAGTTACTCATTCGGGGCGAACACCGGGGAGCTGTTTTTT. Translation: CASSYSFGANTGELFF.

The chain uses TRBV9 and TRBJ2-3, with TRBD1 as a possible D gene (6 bases). Trimming cost V 0 bases and J 4 bases, with 12 bases left between them. The germline V gene encodes CDR1 SGDLS and CDR2 YYNGEE. The CDR3 has 15 residues. The CDR3 bases are TGTGCCAGCAGCGTAGCACAGGGAATAGCAGATACGCAGTATTTT. This translates into CASSVAQGIADTQYF.

The chain combines TRBV27 with TRBJ1-2; TRBD1 is a possible D gene (5 bases). The germline gives CDR1 MNHEY, CDR2 SMNVEV (reference sequence). This CDR3 region has 15 residues. The germline V and J ends were trimmed by 1 base and 1 base, with 10 bases remaining between them. CDR3 protein: CASSLFHDSNYGYTF. CDR3 sequence (DNA): TGTGCCAGCAGTTTATTCCATGACAGTAACTATGGCTACACCTTC.

The gene calls are TRBV5-5 and TRBJ1-6; D perhaps matches TRBD1 (5 bases). From germline, CDR1 is SGHKS and CDR2 YYEKEE (reference sequence). The V end was cut by 0 bases, the J end by 7 bases, with 8 bases between. This CDR3 contains 14 residues. In DNA, the CDR3 is TGTGCCAGCAGCTTGGGCAGGGAAAATTCACCCCTCCACTTT. Translation gives CASSLGRENSPLHF. The entire variable domain, with the rest obtained from reference TRBV5-5 and TRBJ1-6, is as follows: DAGVTQSPTHLIKTRGQQVTLRCSPISGHKSVSWYQQVLGQGPQFIFQYYEKEERGRGNFPDRFSARQFPNYSSELNVNALLLGDSALYLCASSLGRENSPLHFGNGTRLTVT.

CDR3 bases: TGTGCCAGCAGCAGACAGGAGAGCTCCTACAATGAGCAGTTCTTC. This sequence encodes CASSRQESSYNEQFF. The rearrangement uses TRBV5-4 and TRBJ2-1; tentatively, D is TRBD1 (6 bases). V dropped 4 bases and J dropped 0 bases, with 11 bases sitting between them. Per germline, CDR1 SGHNT and CDR2 YYREEE (reference sequence). The CDR3 is 15 amino acids.

V and J are TRBV28 and TRBJ2-5; 8 bases are shared with TRBD2. V lost 6 bases, J lost 4 bases, and 4 bases stayed unmatched. The V gene's germline CDR1 is MDHEN and CDR2 SYDVKM. The CDR3 runs to 13 residues. The CDR3 region is CASSRGGSETQYF. For the CDR3, the DNA is TGTGCCAGCAGCCGGGGGGGATCAGAGACCCAGTACTTC.